This T cell receptor beta chain stems from a study of T cells in localized non-small cell lung cancer. The CDR3 is made up of 13 amino acids. The V end lost 3 bases, the J end lost 4 bases, and 7 bases lay between the germline ends. Germline V gives CDR1 MGHRA, CDR2 YSYEKL. Repertoires were generated with immunoSEQ multiplex PCR, while TCRdb's copy carries only in-frame clones and drops some. The table shows more than 40,000 clones, with 85% to 90% occurring only once. This clonotype was obtained from a man aged 40 to 70 with stage II lung adenocarcinoma. The sequenced sample was PBMCs, obtained before any cancer treatment. The V and J genes are TRBV4-1 and TRBJ1-3, with D maybe TRBD1 (5 bases). The CDR3 coding sequence is TGCGCCAGCAGCCAGGCAGGGGGAAACACCATATATTTT. It translates to CASSQAGGNTIYF.